The clone carrying this T cell receptor beta chain has more than one count but fewer than ten. The antigen is not known. With a J-beta primer mix and a sample-barcoded 5' primer, a second PCR ran roughly 7 to 11 cycles. TCRdb ran MiXCR on the 5' RACE reads and lists one entry per CDR3 protein. The sample lists under 2,000,000 distinct CDR3 sequences, about 50% occurring once. The data belong to a study of blood T cells in healthy people across ages. Study-wide background: The capture of about one barcoded beta molecule per two T cells was achieved by template switching.

Study-wide points: Diversity estimates drawn from one million T cells were deemed underestimates.

The origin of this receptor is a woman between 40 and 55 years old in good health. The sequencing input was blood.

In nucleotides, the CDR3 is TGCGCCAGCAGTGAGTCGACTCAGGAGACCCAGTACTTC. Translating gives CASSESTQETQYF. The genes are TRBV10-2 and TRBJ2-5; no clear D gene. The germline gives CDR1 WSHSY, CDR2 SAAADI. V dropped 0 bases and J dropped 5 bases, with 7 bases sitting between them. The CDR3 loop spans 13 amino acids.